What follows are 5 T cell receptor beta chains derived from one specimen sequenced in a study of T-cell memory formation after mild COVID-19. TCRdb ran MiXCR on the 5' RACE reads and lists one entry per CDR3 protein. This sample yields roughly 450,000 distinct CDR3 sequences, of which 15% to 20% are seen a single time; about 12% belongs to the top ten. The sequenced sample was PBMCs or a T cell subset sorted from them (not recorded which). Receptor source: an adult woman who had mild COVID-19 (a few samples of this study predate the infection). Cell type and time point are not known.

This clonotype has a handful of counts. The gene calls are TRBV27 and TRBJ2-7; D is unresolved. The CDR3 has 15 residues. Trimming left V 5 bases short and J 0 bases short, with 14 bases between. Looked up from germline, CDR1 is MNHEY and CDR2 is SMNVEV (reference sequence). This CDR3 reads CASSAIGIFSYEQYF. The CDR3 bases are TGTGCCAGCAGTGCGATAGGCATTTTCTCCTACGAGCAGTACTTC.

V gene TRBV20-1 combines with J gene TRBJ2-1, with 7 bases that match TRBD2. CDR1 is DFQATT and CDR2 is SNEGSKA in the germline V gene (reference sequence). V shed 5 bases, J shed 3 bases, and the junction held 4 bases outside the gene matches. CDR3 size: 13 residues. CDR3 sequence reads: CSAFSGDYNEQFF. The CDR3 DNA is TGCAGTGCTTTCAGCGGGGACTACAATGAGCAGTTCTTC.

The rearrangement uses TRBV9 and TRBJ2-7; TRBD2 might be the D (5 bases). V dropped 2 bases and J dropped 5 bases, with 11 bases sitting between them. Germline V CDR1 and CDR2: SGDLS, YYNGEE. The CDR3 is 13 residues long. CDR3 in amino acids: CASSVGIINEQYF. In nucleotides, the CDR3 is TGTGCCAGCAGCGTCGGGATCATCAACGAGCAGTACTTC.

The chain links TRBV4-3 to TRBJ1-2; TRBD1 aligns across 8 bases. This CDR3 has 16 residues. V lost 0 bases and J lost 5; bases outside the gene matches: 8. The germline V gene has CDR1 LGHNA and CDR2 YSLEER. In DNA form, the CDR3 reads TGCGCCAGCAGCCAAGATACGGGGACAGGTAGATATGGCTACACCTTC. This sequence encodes CASSQDTGTGRYGYTF.

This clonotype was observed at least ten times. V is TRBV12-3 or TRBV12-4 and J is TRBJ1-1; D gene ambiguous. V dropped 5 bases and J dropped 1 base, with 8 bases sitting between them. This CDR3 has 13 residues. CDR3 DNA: TGTGCCAGCAGTGGTGGGCAGAACACTGAAGCTTTCTTT. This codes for CASSGGQNTEAFF.